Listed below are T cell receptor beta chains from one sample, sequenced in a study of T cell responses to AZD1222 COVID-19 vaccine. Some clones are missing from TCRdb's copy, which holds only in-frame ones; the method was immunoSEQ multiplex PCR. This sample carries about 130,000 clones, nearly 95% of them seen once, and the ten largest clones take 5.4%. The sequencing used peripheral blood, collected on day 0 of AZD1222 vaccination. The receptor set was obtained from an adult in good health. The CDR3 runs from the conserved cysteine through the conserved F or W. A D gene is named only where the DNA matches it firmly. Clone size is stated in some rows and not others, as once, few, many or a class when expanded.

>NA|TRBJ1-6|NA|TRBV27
CASRAGAQDSPLHF
TGTGCCAGCAGAGCCGGCGCTCAGGATTCACCCCTCCACTTT
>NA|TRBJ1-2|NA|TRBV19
CASLSLGTWDYGYTF
TGTGCCAGTTTATCCCTTGGGACCTGGGACTATGGCTACACCTTC
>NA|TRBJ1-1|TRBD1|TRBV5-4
CASSPGQGLGNTEAFF
TGTGCCAGCAGCCCGGGACAGGGATTAGGGAACACTGAAGCTTTCTTT
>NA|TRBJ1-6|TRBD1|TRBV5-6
CASSFRDSGDSPLHF
TGTGCCAGCAGCTTCAGGGACAGTGGGGATTCACCCCTCCACTTT
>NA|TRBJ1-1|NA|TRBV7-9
CASSLGGSGSDTEAFF
TGTGCCAGCAGCTTAGGGGGGAGCGGTAGCGACACTGAAGCTTTCTTT
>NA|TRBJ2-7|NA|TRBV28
CASSTPPGYEQYF
TGTGCCAGCAGTACGCCCCCGGGGTACGAGCAGTACTTC
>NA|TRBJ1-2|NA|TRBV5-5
CASSLGSGVLYGYTF
TGTGCCAGCAGCTTAGGATCTGGGGTCCTTTATGGCTACACCTTC
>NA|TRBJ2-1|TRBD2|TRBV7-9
CASSLILAGDNEQFF
TGTGCCAGCAGCTTAATTCTAGCGGGTGACAATGAGCAGTTCTTC
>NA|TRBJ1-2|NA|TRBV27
CASSSSRIYGYTF
TGTGCCAGCAGCAGCAGCCGGATCTATGGCTACACCTTC
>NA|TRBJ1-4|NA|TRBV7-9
CASTNVGEDEKLFF
TGTGCCAGCACCAACGTAGGGGAAGATGAAAAACTGTTTTTT
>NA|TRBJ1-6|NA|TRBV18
CASSPSGNSPLHF
TGTGCCAGCTCACCAAGTGGGAATTCACCCCTCCACTTT
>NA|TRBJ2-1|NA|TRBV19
CASSIASDYNEQFF
TGTGCCAGTAGTATAGCGTCAGATTACAATGAGCAGTTCTTC
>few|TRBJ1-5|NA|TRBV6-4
CASSQDGNQPQHF
TGTGCCAGCAGTCAGGATGGAAATCAGCCCCAGCATTTT
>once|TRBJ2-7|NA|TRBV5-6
CASSLLAYEQYF
TGTGCCAGCAGCTTGCTTGCCTACGAGCAGTACTTC
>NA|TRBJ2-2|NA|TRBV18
CASSPYTGELFF
TGTGCCAGCTCACCGTACACCGGGGAGCTGTTTTTT
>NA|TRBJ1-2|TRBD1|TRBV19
CASSTKGQARGYTF
TGTGCCAGTAGTACCAAGGGACAGGCCCGTGGCTACACCTTC
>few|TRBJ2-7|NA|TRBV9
CASSVEDSPYEQYF
TGTGCCAGCAGCGTAGAGGACAGCCCCTACGAGCAGTACTTC
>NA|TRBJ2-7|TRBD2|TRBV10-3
CAIRAGVVPYEQYF
TGTGCCATAAGAGCGGGAGTAGTGCCCTACGAGCAGTACTTC
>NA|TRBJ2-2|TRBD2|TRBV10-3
CAISEMIAGVDTGELFF
TGTGCCATCAGTGAGATGATTGCGGGAGTGGACACCGGGGAGCTGTTTTTT
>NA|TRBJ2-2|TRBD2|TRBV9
CASSPVAGPTGELFF
TGTGCCAGCAGCCCGGTAGCGGGACCCACCGGGGAGCTGTTTTTT
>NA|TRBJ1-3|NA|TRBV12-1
CASSLPGTGNTIYF
TGTGCCAGCAGCCTCCCGGGGACAGGGAACACCATATATTTT
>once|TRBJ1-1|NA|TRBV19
CASSIGTGYDTEAFF
TGTGCCAGTAGTATCGGCACAGGGTACGACACTGAAGCTTTCTTT
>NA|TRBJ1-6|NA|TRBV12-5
CASGLVLGLSHSPLHF
TGTGCTAGTGGTTTGGTACTCGGCCTTTCGCATTCACCCCTCCACTTT
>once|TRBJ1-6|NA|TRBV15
CATSSSSSPLHF
TGTGCCACCAGCAGTTCCTCTTCACCCCTCCACTTT
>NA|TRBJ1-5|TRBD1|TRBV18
CASSRGQNSNQPQHF
TGTGCCAGCTCAAGGGGACAGAATAGCAATCAGCCCCAGCATTTT
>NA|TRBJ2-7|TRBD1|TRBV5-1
CASSHKGRTGDYYEQYF
TGCGCCAGCAGCCACAAGGGGAGGACAGGGGACTATTACGAGCAGTACTTC
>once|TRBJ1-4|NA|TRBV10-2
CASRFQLNEKLFF
TGCGCCAGCAGATTCCAGCTTAATGAAAAACTGTTTTTT
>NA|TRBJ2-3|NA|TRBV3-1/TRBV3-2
CASSPSLGRGTDTQYF
TGTGCCAGCAGCCCGTCCTTGGGACGAGGCACAGATACGCAGTATTTT
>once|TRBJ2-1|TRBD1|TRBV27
CASSNSWDRARNEQFF
TGTGCCAGCAGCAATTCATGGGACAGGGCCCGCAATGAGCAGTTCTTC
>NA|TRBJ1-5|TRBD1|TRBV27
CASSSRPGQTNSNQPQHF
TGTGCCAGCAGTTCAAGACCGGGACAGACTAATAGCAATCAGCCCCAGCATTTT